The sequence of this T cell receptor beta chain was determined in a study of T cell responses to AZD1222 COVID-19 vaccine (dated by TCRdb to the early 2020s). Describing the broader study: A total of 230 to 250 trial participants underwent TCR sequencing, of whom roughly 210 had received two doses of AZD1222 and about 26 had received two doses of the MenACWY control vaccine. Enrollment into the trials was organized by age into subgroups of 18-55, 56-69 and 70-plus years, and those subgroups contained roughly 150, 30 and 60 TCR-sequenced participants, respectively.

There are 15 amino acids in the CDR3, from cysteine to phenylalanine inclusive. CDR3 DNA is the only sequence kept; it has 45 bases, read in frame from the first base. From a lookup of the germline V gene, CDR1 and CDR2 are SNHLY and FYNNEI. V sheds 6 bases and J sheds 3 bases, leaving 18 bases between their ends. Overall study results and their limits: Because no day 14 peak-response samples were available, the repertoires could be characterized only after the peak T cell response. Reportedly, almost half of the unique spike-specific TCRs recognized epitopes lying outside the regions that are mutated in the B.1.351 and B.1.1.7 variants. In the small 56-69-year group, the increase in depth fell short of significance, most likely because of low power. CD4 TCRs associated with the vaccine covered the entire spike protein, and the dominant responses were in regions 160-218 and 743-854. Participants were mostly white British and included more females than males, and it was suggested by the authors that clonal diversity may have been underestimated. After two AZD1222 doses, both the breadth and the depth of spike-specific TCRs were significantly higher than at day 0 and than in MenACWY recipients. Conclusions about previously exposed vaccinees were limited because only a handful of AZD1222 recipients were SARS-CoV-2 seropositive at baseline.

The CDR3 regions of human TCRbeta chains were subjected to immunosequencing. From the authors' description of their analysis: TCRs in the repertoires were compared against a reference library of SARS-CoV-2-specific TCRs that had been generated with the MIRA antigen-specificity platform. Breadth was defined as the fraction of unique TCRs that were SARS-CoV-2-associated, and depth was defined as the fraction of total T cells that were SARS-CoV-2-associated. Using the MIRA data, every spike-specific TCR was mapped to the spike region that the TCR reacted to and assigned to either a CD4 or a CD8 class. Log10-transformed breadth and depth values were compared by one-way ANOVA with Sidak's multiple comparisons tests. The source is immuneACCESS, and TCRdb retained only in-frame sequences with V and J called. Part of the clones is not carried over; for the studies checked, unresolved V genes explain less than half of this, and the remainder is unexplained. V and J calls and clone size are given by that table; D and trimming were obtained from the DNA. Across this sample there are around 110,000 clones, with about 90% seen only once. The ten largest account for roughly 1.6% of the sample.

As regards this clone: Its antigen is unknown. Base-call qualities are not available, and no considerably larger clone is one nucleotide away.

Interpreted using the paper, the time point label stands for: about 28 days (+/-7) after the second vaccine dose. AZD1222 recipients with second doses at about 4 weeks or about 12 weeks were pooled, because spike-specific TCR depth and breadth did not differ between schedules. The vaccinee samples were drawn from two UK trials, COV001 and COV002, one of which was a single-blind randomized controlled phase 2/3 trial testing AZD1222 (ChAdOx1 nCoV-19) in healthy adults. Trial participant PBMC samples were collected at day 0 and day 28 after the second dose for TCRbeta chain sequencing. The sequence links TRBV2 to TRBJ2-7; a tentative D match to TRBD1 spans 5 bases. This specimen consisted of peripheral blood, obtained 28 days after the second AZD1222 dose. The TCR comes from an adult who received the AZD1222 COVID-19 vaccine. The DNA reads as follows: TGTGCCAGCAGGACACTACGTGGCAGGGACTACGAGCAGTACTTC. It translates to CASRTLRGRDYEQYF.